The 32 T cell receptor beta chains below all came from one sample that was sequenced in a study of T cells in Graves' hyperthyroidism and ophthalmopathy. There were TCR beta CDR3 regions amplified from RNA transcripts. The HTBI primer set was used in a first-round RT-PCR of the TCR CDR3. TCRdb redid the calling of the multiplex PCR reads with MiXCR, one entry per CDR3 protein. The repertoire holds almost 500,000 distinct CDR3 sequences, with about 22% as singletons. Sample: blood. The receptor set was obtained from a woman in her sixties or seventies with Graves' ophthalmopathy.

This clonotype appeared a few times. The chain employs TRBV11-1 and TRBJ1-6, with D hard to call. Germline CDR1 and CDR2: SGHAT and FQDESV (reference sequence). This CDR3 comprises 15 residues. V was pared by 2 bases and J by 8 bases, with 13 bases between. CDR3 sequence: CASSLSDGPHSPLHF. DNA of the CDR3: TGTGCCAGCAGCTTAAGTGACGGACCACATTCACCCCTCCACTTT.

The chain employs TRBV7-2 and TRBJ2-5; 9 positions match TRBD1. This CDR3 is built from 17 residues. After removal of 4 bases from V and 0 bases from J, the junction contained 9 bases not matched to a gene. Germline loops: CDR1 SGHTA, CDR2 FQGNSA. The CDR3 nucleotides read TGTGCCAGCAGCTCCAGACGGACAGGGGATTACCAAGAGACCCAGTACTTC. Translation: CASSSRRTGDYQETQYF.

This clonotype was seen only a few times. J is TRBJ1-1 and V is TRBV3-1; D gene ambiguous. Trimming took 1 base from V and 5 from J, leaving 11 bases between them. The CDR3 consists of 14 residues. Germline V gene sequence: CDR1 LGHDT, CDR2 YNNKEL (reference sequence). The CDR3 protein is CASSQGLSWTEAFF. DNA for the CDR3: TGTGCCAGCAGCCAAGGGTTAAGTTGGACTGAAGCTTTCTTT.

The CDR3 region has the DNA TGCGCCAGCAGCCCCAGGTTTAGGGACACTGAAGCTTTCTTT. It specifies CASSPRFRDTEAFF. The chain combines TRBV5-1 with TRBJ1-1; D call uncertain. The CDR3 is made up of 14 amino acids. Trimming removed 4 bases from V and 3 bases from J, with 13 bases in between. Germline loops: CDR1 SGHRS, CDR2 YFSETQ. The full variable domain, completed using reference TRBV5-1 and TRBJ1-1, is KAGVTQTPRYLIKTRGQQVTLSCSPISGHRSVSWYQQTPGQGLQFLFEYFSETQRNKGNFPGRFSGRQFSNSRSEMNVSTLELGDSALYLCASSPRFRDTEAFFGQGTRLTVV.

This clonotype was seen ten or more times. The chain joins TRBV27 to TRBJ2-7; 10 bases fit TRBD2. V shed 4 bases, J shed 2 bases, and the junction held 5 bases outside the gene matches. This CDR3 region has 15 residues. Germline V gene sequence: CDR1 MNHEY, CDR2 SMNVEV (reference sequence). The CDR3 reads CASSSGLAYAYEQYF. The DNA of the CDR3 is TGTGCCAGCAGTTCGGGACTAGCGTACGCCTACGAGCAGTACTTC.

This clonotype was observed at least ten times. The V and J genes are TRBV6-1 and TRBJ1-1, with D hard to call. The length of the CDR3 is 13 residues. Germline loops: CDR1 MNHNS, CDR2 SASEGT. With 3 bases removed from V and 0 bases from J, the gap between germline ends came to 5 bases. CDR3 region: CASSDLLNTEAFF. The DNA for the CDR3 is TGTGCCAGCAGTGACCTGTTGAACACTGAAGCTTTCTTT.

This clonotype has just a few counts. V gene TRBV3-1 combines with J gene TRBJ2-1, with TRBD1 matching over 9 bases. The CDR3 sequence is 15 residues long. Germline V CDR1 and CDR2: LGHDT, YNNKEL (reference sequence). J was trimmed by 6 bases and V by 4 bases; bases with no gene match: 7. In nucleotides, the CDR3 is TGTGCCAGCAGCCGACCCGGGACAGGGACCAATGAGCAGTTCTTC. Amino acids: CASSRPGTGTNEQFF.

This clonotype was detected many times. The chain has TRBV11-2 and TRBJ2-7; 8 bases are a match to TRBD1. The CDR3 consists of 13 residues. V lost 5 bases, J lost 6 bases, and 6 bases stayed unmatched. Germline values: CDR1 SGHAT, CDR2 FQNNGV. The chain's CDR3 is CASSESRGLEQYF. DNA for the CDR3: TGTGCCAGCAGCGAAAGCAGGGGGCTCGAGCAGTACTTC.

The CDR3 sequence: CASSPRYTHSGNTIYF. CDR3 bases: TGTGCCAGCAGCCCACGTTACACACACTCTGGAAACACCATATATTTT. The genes are TRBV27 and TRBJ1-3; D unclear. Trimming stripped 6 bases from V and 0 bases from J, with 15 bases between. CDR1 is MNHEY and CDR2 is SMNVEV in the germline V gene (reference sequence). The CDR3 loop spans 16 amino acids.

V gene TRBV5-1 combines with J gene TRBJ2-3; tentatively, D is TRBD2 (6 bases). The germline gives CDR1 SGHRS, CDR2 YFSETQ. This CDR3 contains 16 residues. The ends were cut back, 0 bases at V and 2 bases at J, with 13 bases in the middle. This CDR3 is CASSLDGSGSTDTQYF. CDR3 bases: TGCGCCAGCAGCTTGGATGGTAGCGGATCCACAGATACGCAGTATTTT. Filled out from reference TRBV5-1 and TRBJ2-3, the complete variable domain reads KAGVTQTPRYLIKTRGQQVTLSCSPISGHRSVSWYQQTPGQGLQFLFEYFSETQRNKGNFPGRFSGRQFSNSRSEMNVSTLELGDSALYLCASSLDGSGSTDTQYFGPGTRLTVL.

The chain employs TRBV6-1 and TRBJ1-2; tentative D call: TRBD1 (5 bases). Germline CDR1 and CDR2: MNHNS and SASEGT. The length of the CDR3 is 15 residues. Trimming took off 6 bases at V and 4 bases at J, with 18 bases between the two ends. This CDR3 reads CASSSQSGAGYGYTF. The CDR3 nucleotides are TGTGCCAGCAGCTCCCAAAGCGGGGCGGGCTATGGCTACACCTTC.

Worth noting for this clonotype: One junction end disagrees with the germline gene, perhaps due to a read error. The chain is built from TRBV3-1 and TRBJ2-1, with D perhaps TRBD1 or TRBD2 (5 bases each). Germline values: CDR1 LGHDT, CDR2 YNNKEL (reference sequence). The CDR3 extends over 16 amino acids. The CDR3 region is CASSQRPGTPRNEQLF. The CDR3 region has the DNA TGTGCCAGCAGCCAAAGACCCGGGACGCCGCGGAATGAGCAGCTCTTC.

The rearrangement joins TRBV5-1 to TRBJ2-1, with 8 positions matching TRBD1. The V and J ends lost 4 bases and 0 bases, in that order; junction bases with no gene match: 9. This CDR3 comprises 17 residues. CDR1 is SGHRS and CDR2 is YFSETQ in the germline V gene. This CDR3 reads CASSTPTGAGSYNEQFF. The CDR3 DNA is TGCGCCAGCAGCACCCCGACAGGGGCCGGCTCCTACAATGAGCAGTTCTTC. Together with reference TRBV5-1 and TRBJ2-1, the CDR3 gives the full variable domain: KAGVTQTPRYLIKTRGQQVTLSCSPISGHRSVSWYQQTPGQGLQFLFEYFSETQRNKGNFPGRFSGRQFSNSRSEMNVSTLELGDSALYLCASSTPTGAGSYNEQFFGPGTRLTVL.

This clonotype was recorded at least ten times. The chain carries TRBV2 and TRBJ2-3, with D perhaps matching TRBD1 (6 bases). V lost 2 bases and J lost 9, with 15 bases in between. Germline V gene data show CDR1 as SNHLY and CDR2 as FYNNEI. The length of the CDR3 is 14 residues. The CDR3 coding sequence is TGTGCCAGCAGTGAAATAAGGGGGAGTGGGACGCAGTATTTT. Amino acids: CASSEIRGSGTQYF.

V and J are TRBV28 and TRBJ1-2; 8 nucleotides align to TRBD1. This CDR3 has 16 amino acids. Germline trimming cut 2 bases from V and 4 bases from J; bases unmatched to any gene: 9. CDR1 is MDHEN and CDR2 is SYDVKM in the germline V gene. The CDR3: CASSLGHRQGSYGYTF. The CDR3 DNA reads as TGTGCCAGCAGTTTAGGACACCGACAGGGGAGCTATGGCTACACCTTC.

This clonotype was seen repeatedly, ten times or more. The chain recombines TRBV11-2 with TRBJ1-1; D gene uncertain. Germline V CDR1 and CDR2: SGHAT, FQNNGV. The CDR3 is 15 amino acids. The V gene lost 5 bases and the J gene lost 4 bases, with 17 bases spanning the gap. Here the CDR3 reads CASSPGSRPGTEAFF. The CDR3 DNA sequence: TGTGCCAGCAGCCCTGGGTCCCGGCCCGGCACTGAAGCTTTCTTT. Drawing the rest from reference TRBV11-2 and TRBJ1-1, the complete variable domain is EAGVAQSPRYKIIEKRQSVAFWCNPISGHATLYWYQQILGQGPKLLIQFQNNGVVDDSQLPKDRFSAERLKGVDSTLKIQPAKLEDSAVYLCASSPGSRPGTEAFFGQGTRLTVV.

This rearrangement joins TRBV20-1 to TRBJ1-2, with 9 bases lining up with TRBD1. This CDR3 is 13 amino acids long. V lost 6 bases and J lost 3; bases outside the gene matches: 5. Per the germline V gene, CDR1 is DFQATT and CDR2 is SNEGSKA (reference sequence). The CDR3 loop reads CSAPGQGDYGYTF. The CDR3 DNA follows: TGCAGTGCACCGGGACAGGGAGACTATGGCTACACCTTC.

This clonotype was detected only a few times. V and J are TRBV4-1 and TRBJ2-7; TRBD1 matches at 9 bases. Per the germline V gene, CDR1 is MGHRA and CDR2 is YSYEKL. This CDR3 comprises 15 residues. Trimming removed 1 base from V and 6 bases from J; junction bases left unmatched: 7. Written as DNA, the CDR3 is TGCGCCAGCAGCCAAGGGGACAGGGCCCCCGGCGAGCAGTACTTC. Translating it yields CASSQGDRAPGEQYF.

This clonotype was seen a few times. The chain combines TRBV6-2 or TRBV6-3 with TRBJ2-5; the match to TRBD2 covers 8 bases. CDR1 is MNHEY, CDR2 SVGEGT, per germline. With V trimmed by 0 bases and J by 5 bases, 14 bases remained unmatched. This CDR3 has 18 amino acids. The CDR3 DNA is TGTGCCAGCAGTTACTCGATTGGAGAGCGGGAGATTCGTGAGACCCAGTACTTC. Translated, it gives CASSYSIGEREIRETQYF.

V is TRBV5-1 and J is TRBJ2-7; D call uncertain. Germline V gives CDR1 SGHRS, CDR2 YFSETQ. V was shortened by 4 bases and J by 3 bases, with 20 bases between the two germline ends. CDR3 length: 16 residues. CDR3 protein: CASSGRERRAYYEQYF. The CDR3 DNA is TGCGCCAGCAGCGGAAGAGAGAGGCGAGCTTACTACGAGCAGTACTTC.

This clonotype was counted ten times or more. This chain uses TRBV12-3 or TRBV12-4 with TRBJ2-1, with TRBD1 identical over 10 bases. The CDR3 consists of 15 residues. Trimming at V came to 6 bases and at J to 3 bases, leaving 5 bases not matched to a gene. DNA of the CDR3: TGTGCCAGCAGCCCGGGACAGGGGAACTACAATGAGCAGTTCTTC. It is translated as CASSPGQGNYNEQFF.

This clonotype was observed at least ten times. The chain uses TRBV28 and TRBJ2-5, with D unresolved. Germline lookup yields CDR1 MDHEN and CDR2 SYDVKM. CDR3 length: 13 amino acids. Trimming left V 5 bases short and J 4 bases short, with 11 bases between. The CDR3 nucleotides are TGTGCCAGCAGTCGGCCACCCGGAGAGACCCAGTACTTC. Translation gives CASSRPPGETQYF. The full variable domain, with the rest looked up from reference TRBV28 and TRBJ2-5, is DVKVTQSSRYLVKRTGEKVFLECVQDMDHENMFWYRQDPGLGLRLIYFSYDVKMKEKGDIPEGYSVSREKKERFSLILESASTNQTSMYLCASSRPPGETQYFGPGTRLLVL.

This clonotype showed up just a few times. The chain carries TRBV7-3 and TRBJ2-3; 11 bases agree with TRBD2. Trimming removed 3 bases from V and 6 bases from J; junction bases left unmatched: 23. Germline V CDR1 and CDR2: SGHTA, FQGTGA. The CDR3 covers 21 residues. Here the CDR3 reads CASSFRGSSRALAGVSDTQYF. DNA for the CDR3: TGTGCCAGCAGCTTCCGCGGTTCCTCCCGGGCACTAGCGGGAGTCTCCGATACGCAGTATTTT.

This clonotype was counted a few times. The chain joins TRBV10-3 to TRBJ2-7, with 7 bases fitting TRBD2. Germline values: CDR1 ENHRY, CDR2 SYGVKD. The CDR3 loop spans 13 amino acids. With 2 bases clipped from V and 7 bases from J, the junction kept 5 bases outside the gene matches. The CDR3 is CAISESGGREQYF. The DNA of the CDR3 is TGTGCCATCAGTGAGAGTGGCGGGAGAGAGCAGTACTTC.

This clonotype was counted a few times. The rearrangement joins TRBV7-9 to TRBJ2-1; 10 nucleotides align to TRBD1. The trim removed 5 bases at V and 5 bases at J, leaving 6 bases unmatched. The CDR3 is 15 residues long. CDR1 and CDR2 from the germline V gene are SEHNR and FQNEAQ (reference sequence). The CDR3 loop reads CASSLGQGIDNEQFF. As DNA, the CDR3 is TGTGCCAGCAGCCTGGGACAGGGGATCGACAATGAGCAGTTCTTC.

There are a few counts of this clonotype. The CDR3 loop is CASSIEGSNQPQHF. The CDR3 coding sequence is TGTGCCAGTAGTATAGAGGGGAGCAATCAGCCCCAGCATTTT. The rearrangement joins TRBV19 to TRBJ1-5, with D hard to call. Trimming shortened V by 0 bases and J by 1 base, and 4 bases separated the two germline ends. Per germline, CDR1 LNHDA and CDR2 SQIVND (reference sequence). The CDR3 has 14 residues.

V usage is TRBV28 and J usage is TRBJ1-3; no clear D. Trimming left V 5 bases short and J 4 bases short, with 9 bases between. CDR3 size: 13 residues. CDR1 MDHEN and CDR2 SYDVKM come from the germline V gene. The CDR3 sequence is CASSKSLGNTIYF. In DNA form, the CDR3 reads TGTGCCAGCAGTAAGAGCTTAGGAAACACCATATATTTT.

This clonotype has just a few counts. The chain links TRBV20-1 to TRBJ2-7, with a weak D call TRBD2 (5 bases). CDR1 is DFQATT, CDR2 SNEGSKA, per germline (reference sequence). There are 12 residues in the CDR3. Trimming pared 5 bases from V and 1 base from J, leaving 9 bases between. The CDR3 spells CSAERASYEQYF. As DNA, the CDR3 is TGCAGTGCTGAGAGGGCGTCCTACGAGCAGTACTTC.

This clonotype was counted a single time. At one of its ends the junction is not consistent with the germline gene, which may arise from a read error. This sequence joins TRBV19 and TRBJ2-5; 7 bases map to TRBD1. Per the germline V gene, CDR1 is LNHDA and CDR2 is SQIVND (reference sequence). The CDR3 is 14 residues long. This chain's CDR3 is CASSGTGAPGTWDF. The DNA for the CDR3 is TGTGCCAGTAGTGGTACAGGGGCCCCGGGTACATGGGACTTC. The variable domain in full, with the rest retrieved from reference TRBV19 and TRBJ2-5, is DGGITQSPKYLFRKEGQNVTLSCEQNLNHDAMYWYRQDPGQGLRLIYYSQIVNDFQKGDIAEGYSVSREKKESFPLTVTSAQKNPTAFYLCASSGTGAPGTWDFGPGTRLLVL.

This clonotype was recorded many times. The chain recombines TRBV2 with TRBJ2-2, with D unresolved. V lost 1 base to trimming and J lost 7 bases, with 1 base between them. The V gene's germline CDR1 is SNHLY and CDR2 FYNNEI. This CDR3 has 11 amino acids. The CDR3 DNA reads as TGTGCCAGCAGTGAAGTCGGGGAGCTGTTTTTT. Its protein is CASSEVGELFF.

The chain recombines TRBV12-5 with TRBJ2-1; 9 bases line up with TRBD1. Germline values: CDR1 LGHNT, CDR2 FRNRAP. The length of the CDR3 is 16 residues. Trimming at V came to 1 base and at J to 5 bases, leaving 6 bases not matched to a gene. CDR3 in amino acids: CASGLEQGARNNEQFF. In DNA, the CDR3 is TGTGCTAGTGGTTTGGAACAGGGGGCTAGAAACAATGAGCAGTTCTTC.

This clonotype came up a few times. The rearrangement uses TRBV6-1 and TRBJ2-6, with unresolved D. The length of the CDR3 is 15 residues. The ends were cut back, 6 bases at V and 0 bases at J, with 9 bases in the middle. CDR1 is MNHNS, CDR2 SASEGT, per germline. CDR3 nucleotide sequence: TGTGCCAGCAGCCCCGACACCTCTGGGGCCAACGTCCTGACTTTC. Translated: CASSPDTSGANVLTF.